This T cell receptor (beta chain) was retrieved from a study of identical twins. The study, taken as a whole, reports: The authors noted that invariant MAIT and iNKT cells could partly confound zero-insertion analyses.

TCRdb fed the 5' RACE reads into MiXCR, producing one record per CDR3 protein. Of roughly 720,000 distinct CDR3 sequences listed, roughly 18% are singletons. This clonotype showed up just a few times. Its antigen is undetermined. In addition, the sample was reused for a study of T cells expressing NK-cell markers. Turning to that study: Sorted CD3+CD56-NKG2C+, CD3+CD56+NKG2C- and CD3+CD56+NKG2C+ T cells were the source of the TCR beta repertoires. Whether expanded NKG2C+ T cell clones recognized HCMV stayed uncertain.

Sample: PBMCs. This sequence was found in a woman between 18 and 29 years old in good health.

Here the CDR3 DNA reads TGTGCCACCAGCAGGGAGGTTATTAGAGCGGGGGCCAACAATGAGCAGTTCTTC. As protein: CATSREVIRAGANNEQFF. The J gene is TRBJ2-1, the V gene TRBV15; 8 nucleotides match TRBD2. The CDR3 loop spans 18 amino acids. Germline CDR1 is LNHNV and CDR2 is YYDKDF (reference sequence). J was trimmed by 5 bases and V by 3 bases; bases with no gene match: 15. The full variable domain, with the rest looked up from reference TRBV15 and TRBJ2-1, is DAMVIQNPRYQVTQFGKPVTLSCSQTLNHNVMYWYQQKSSQAPKLLFHYYDKDFNNEADTPDNFQSRRPNTSFCFLDIRSPGLGDTAMYLCATSREVIRAGANNEQFFGPGTRLTVL.